This TCR beta chain was retrieved from a study of regulatory T cells in long-lasting Graves disease. V shed 2 bases and J shed 0 bases, with 7 bases lying between them. CDR1 is SNHLY, CDR2 FYNNEI, per germline. The length of the CDR3 is 15 residues. Study-wide points: Persistent cases favored TRBV28, TRBJ1-2 and TRBJ2-5. Persistent Graves' patients showed a TCR diversity that was lower than that of newly diagnosed ones. Comparison showed that persistent patients shared more public clonotypes (around 3,000) than new patients (approximately 1,000).

Time point reported: newly diagnosed GD, antithyroid drugs for less than 3 months. PBMC RNA was the source of the TCR library. Graves' disease diagnoses used American Thyroid Association guidelines. This clonotype showed up many times. Its target is not known. To make TCR beta libraries, researchers used iRepertoire HTBI primers and Arm-PCR of CDR3 regions. Using its own MiXCR run on the multiplex PCR reads, TCRdb lists one record per CDR3 protein. Here the sample spans about 240,000 distinct CDR3 sequences, over 20% being singletons. The sequenced sample was peripheral blood mononuclear cells (PBMCs), obtained at new diagnosis, from a patient treated with antithyroid drugs. The sequence derives from a female donor with Graves disease. The chain has TRBV2 and TRBJ2-2; possible D gene TRBD2, 6 bases. This CDR3 is CASSEWGANTGELFF. The CDR3 DNA follows: TGTGCCAGCAGTGAATGGGGGGCGAACACCGGGGAGCTGTTTTTT. The full variable domain, in which reference TRBV2 and TRBJ2-2 provide the parts outside the CDR3, is EPEVTQTPSHQVTQMGQEVILRCVPISNHLYFYWYRQILGQKVEFLVSFYNNEISEKSEIFDDQFSVERPDGSNFTLKIRSTKLEDSAMYFCASSEWGANTGELFFGEGSRLTVL.